The 9 T cell receptor beta chains presented below share a single source sample, sequenced in a study of T cells in Graves' hyperthyroidism and ophthalmopathy. Researchers took RNA transcripts and amplified the TCR beta CDR3 regions from them. HTBI primers were employed in a first-round RT-PCR of the TCR CDR3. One entry per CDR3 protein results from TCRdb running MiXCR on the multiplex PCR reads. The table records about 400,000 distinct CDR3 sequences, about 15% of them present only once. Specimen: blood. These receptors came from a woman aged 25-40 years with Graves' hyperthyroidism.

This sequence joins TRBV29-1 and TRBJ2-1, with a possible D match to TRBD1 (6 bases). Trimming removed 3 bases at V and 7 bases at J, with 13 bases between. The CDR3 is made up of 13 amino acids. Per the germline V gene, CDR1 is SQVTM and CDR2 is ANQGSEA. The CDR3 DNA reads TGCAGCGTTGATCTGGACAGCTTGAATGAGCAGTTCTTC. Protein sequence: CSVDLDSLNEQFF.

This sequence joins TRBV11-2 and TRBJ1-6; weak D call: TRBD1 (5 bases). The germline V gene encodes CDR1 SGHAT and CDR2 FQNNGV. The V end lost 4 bases, the J end lost 9 bases, and 13 bases lay between the germline ends. There are 14 residues in the CDR3. For the CDR3, the DNA is TGTGCCAGCAGCTACGAGGGACTTCGTTCACCCCTCCACTTT. It codes for CASSYEGLRSPLHF.

Of note for this clonotype: This may stem from a read error, because a much larger clone lies one nucleotide away. The V gene is TRBV28, the J gene TRBJ2-7; 7 bases are shared with TRBD1. In germline, CDR1 is MDHEN, CDR2 SYDVKM. CDR3 length: 15 residues. CDR3 protein: CASSPLDRVSYEQHF. The DNA for the CDR3 is TGTGCCAGCAGTCCTCTTGACAGGGTCTCCTACGAGCAGCACTTC. Filled out from reference TRBV28 and TRBJ2-7, the complete variable domain reads DVKVTQSSRYLVKRTGEKVFLECVQDMDHENMFWYRQDPGLGLRLIYFSYDVKMKEKGDIPEGYSVSREKKERFSLILESASTNQTSMYLCASSPLDRVSYEQHFGPGTRLTVT.

The CDR3 is CASSHSGRANTGELFF. The DNA for the CDR3 is TGCGCCAGCAGCCATAGCGGGAGGGCCAACACCGGGGAGCTGTTTTTT. The chain joins TRBV5-1 to TRBJ2-2; TRBD2 agrees at 11 bases. V was pared by 4 bases and J by 2 bases, with 4 bases of the junction left unmatched. CDR1 SGHRS and CDR2 YFSETQ come from the germline V gene. The CDR3 is 16 amino acids.

This clonotype appeared many times. The chain combines TRBV20-1 with TRBJ2-1; 10 bases line up with TRBD2. The trim removed 0 bases at V and 1 base at J, leaving 6 bases unmatched. The germline gives CDR1 DFQATT, CDR2 SNEGSKA (reference sequence). CDR3 length: 17 residues. The chain's CDR3 is CSARDVLAGLSYNEQFF. CDR3 sequence (DNA): TGCAGTGCTAGAGATGTACTAGCGGGACTGTCCTACAATGAGCAGTTCTTC.

The J gene is TRBJ2-5, the V gene TRBV9; 9 bases map to TRBD1. V gave up 0 bases and J gave up 4 bases; unmatched junction bases: 7. CDR1 is SGDLS and CDR2 is YYNGEE in the germline V gene. The CDR3 runs 16 residues. The CDR3 region has the DNA TGTGCCAGCAGCGTAGGCGGGGGACAGGGTATAGAGACCCAGTACTTC. This encodes CASSVGGGQGIETQYF.

In its sample, this clonotype was seen a few times. This chain joins TRBV5-1 and TRBJ2-3, with D perhaps given as TRBD1 or TRBD2 (5 bases each). CDR3 length: 15 residues. V was cut by 3 bases and J by 4 bases, with 15 bases left in between. Germline CDR1 SGHRS, CDR2 YFSETQ. CDR3 region: CASSWGTTIPDTQYF. The CDR3 nucleotides read TGCGCCAGCAGCTGGGGGACCACCATCCCAGATACGCAGTATTTT.

This clonotype has at least ten counts. This rearrangement joins TRBV5-1 to TRBJ1-2; 8 bases line up with TRBD1. CDR3 length: 14 residues. Germline assignment: CDR1 SGHRS and CDR2 YFSETQ. The ends lost 4 bases at V and 4 bases at J; junction bases unmatched: 6. The CDR3 spells CASSADRVAYGYTF. The CDR3 DNA sequence: TGCGCCAGCAGCGCGGACAGGGTGGCCTATGGCTACACCTTC.

V gene TRBV4-1 combines with J gene TRBJ1-2; D unclear. V lost 4 bases, J lost 7 bases, and 13 bases lay in between. The germline V gene has CDR1 MGHRA and CDR2 YSYEKL. This CDR3 has 13 residues. CDR3 nucleotide sequence: TGCGCCAGCAGCCCCCGGTCCTCGGGTGGCTACACCTTC. Its translation is CASSPRSSGGYTF.